The 20 T cell receptor beta chains presented below share a single source sample, sequenced in a study of shared clonotypes between healthy human individuals. Generated by immunoSEQ multiplex PCR, the TCRdb table keeps only in-frame clones and is missing some. The data contain over a million clones, around 97% of them singletons. The specimen sequenced was naive CD4+ T cells sorted from blood. Subset: CD45RA+ positively selected. Every receptor here comes from a man aged 25 to 40 in good health.

This rearrangement joins TRBV28 to TRBJ2-3, with D uncertain. The germline V gene encodes CDR1 MDHEN and CDR2 SYDVKM. The CDR3 is made up of 14 amino acids. V was trimmed by 6 bases and J by 3 bases, leaving 13 bases between them. Here the CDR3 DNA reads TGTGCCAGCAGCTCGGGCTTCTGGACAGATACGCAGTATTTT. It is translated as CASSSGFWTDTQYF.

The rearrangement joins TRBV19 to TRBJ2-3; the match to TRBD1 covers 8 bases. The trim removed 2 bases at V and 4 bases at J, leaving 5 bases unmatched. This CDR3 region has 15 residues. CDR1 is LNHDA, CDR2 SQIVND, per germline (reference sequence). The CDR3 nucleotides are TGTGCCAGTAGTATACAGGGGGCATTGGCAGATACGCAGTATTTT. Its translation: CASSIQGALADTQYF. The whole variable domain, remainder taken from reference TRBV19 and TRBJ2-3, is DGGITQSPKYLFRKEGQNVTLSCEQNLNHDAMYWYRQDPGQGLRLIYYSQIVNDFQKGDIAEGYSVSREKKESFPLTVTSAQKNPTAFYLCASSIQGALADTQYFGPGTRLTVL.

V gene TRBV18 combines with J gene TRBJ2-3, with D possibly matching TRBD1 (5 bases). This CDR3 spans 18 amino acids. V was cut by 0 bases and J by 1 base, with 17 bases left in between. Germline CDR1 and CDR2: KGHSH and LQKENI. Here the CDR3 DNA reads TGTGCCAGCTCACCACCGATGACAGAGTTTCTCGGCACAGATACGCAGTATTTT. As protein: CASSPPMTEFLGTDTQYF.

Regarding this clone: Within the sample, other DNA sequences also encode this same CDR3. The genes are TRBV27 and TRBJ1-2, with D unclear. This CDR3 comprises 13 residues. Per the germline V gene, CDR1 is MNHEY and CDR2 is SMNVEV (reference sequence). The V and J ends lost 2 bases and 2 bases respectively, with 6 bases between them. This chain's CDR3 is CASSLRENYGYTF. The CDR3 bases are TGTGCCAGCAGTTTAAGGGAGAACTATGGCTACACCTTC.

The genes are TRBV27 and TRBJ2-5; 9 bases align to TRBD1. This CDR3 is 17 amino acids long. V trimming: 9 bases; J trimming: 1 base; junction bases outside the gene matches: 15. Germline CDR1 and CDR2: MNHEY and SMNVEV (reference sequence). The CDR3 protein is CASDGTGPMGAQETQYF. The CDR3, as DNA: TGTGCCAGTGATGGGACAGGGCCCATGGGGGCCCAAGAGACCCAGTACTTC.

The rearrangement joins TRBV7-9 to TRBJ1-1; D perhaps matches TRBD1 (6 bases). CDR1 SEHNR and CDR2 FQNEAQ come from the germline V gene (reference sequence). Trimming pared 2 bases from V and 4 bases from J, leaving 11 bases between. The CDR3 consists of 14 residues. CDR3 sequence reads: CASSLNQGSTEAFF. CDR3 DNA: TGTGCCAGCAGCTTAAATCAGGGGAGCACTGAAGCTTTCTTT.

This chain joins TRBV5-1 and TRBJ2-2; 9 bases match TRBD2. This CDR3 is 15 amino acids long. Germline trimming cut 9 bases from V and 6 bases from J; bases unmatched to any gene: 12. Germline-derived CDR1 and CDR2 are SGHRS and YFSETQ. The CDR3 loop reads CATSAWSGRPGELFF. CDR3 in DNA: TGCGCCACCTCAGCGTGGAGCGGGAGGCCCGGGGAGCTGTTTTTT.

The CDR3 region is CASRTTGSGGTGELFF. In DNA form, the CDR3 reads TGTGCCAGCAGGACTACAGGGTCTGGAGGCACCGGGGAGCTGTTTTTT. The V call is TRBV27, the J call TRBJ2-2, with a weak D call TRBD1 (6 bases). Germline V gene data show CDR1 as MNHEY and CDR2 as SMNVEV (reference sequence). Trimming stripped 6 bases from V and 4 bases from J, with 18 bases between. The CDR3 extends over 16 amino acids.

The chain combines TRBV19 with TRBJ2-5; perhaps TRBD2 as D (5 bases). Germline V CDR1 and CDR2: LNHDA, SQIVND (reference sequence). The CDR3 is 17 amino acids. V was cut by 5 bases and J by 4 bases, with 23 bases left in between. This chain's CDR3 is CASSPGPSLRAGETQYF. For the CDR3, the DNA is TGTGCCAGTAGTCCCGGGCCCTCTTTACGGGCGGGAGAGACCCAGTACTTC.

The V call is TRBV5-1, the J call TRBJ2-3; TRBD1 is a possible D gene (5 bases). CDR3 length: 14 amino acids. Trimming cost V 4 bases and J 1 base, with 10 bases left between them. Germline-derived CDR1 and CDR2 are SGHRS and YFSETQ. This CDR3 reads CASSGLQGTDTQYF. DNA of the CDR3: TGCGCCAGCAGCGGGTTACAGGGCACAGATACGCAGTATTTT.

Of note for this clone: Other DNA sequences in the sample encode the same CDR3. Written as DNA, the CDR3 is TGTGCCTGGAGCGTAGGACCCTACGAGCAGTACTTC. Its protein is CAWSVGPYEQYF. The rearrangement uses TRBV30 and TRBJ2-7; D unresolved. V lost 3 bases and J lost 2, with 8 bases in between. Germline CDR1 and CDR2: GTSNPN and SVGIG (reference sequence). CDR3 length equals 12 residues.

CDR3 bases: TGTGCCAGCAGCAAGACACCGGGACGGAATCAGCCCCAGCATTTT. It is translated as CASSKTPGRNQPQHF. This chain connects TRBV9 to TRBJ1-5, with D possibly matching TRBD1 (5 bases). V lost 4 bases and J lost 4, with 15 bases in between. This CDR3 comprises 15 residues. Looked up from germline, CDR1 is SGDLS and CDR2 is YYNGEE.

The V gene is TRBV6-5, the J gene TRBJ1-1; D is possibly TRBD1 (6 bases). The germline gives CDR1 MNHEY, CDR2 SVGAGI. Trimming removed 2 bases from V and 5 bases from J, with 15 bases in between. This CDR3 is 15 amino acids long. The DNA of the CDR3 is TGTGCCAGCAGTTACGGGGCAGGGAGGGGGACTGAAGCTTTCTTT. Translated: CASSYGAGRGTEAFF.

The chain uses TRBV5-1 and TRBJ2-5, with a weak D call TRBD1 (5 bases). V lost 4 bases and J lost 5, with 12 bases in between. CDR1 SGHRS and CDR2 YFSETQ come from the germline V gene. The CDR3 is 13 residues long. The CDR3 nucleotides read TGCGCCAGCAGCATGGACATCGCGGAGACCCAGTACTTC. Its translation is CASSMDIAETQYF.

This chain uses TRBV9 with TRBJ1-1, with D maybe TRBD1 (5 bases). CDR3 size: 15 residues. The germline V gene has CDR1 SGDLS and CDR2 YYNGEE. V gave up 0 bases and J gave up 7 bases, with 16 bases separating them. For the CDR3, the DNA is TGTGCCAGCAGCGTAGTGGGTGCGGGGGGATTTGAAGCTTTCTTT. Translation gives CASSVVGAGGFEAFF.

This chain uses TRBV28 with TRBJ2-1, with 10 bases that match TRBD2. V shed 4 bases and J 6 bases; nucleotides not matched to a gene: 9. This CDR3 comprises 16 residues. Germline values: CDR1 MDHEN, CDR2 SYDVKM. The DNA of the CDR3 is TGTGCCAGCAGTTCATCCTCTAGCGGGAGAGGCAATGAGCAGTTCTTC. This sequence encodes CASSSSSSGRGNEQFF.

The chain combines TRBV5-1 with TRBJ1-2; 8 bases fit TRBD1. J lost 0 bases, V lost 4 bases, and 5 bases had no gene match. The CDR3 spans 15 residues. Germline CDR1 is SGHRS and CDR2 is YFSETQ. CDR3 region: CASSVGTGANYGYTF. The CDR3 DNA reads TGCGCCAGCAGCGTTGGGACAGGAGCTAACTATGGCTACACCTTC.

The genes are TRBV29-1 and TRBJ2-1, with D tentatively TRBD1 or TRBD2 (5 bases each). V shed 5 bases and J shed 4 bases, with 18 bases lying between them. Germline assignment: CDR1 SQVTM and CDR2 ANQGSEA. The CDR3 runs to 15 residues. DNA of the CDR3: TGCAGCGTTTACCCGGGACCACGCGGATACAATGAGCAGTTCTTC. Residues: CSVYPGPRGYNEQFF.

The chain employs TRBV29-1 and TRBJ2-7; 12 bases agree with TRBD2. V lost 7 bases, J lost 4 bases, and 20 bases stayed unmatched. Germline V gene lookup returns CDR1 SQVTM and CDR2 ANQGSEA. The CDR3 totals 18 residues. Here the CDR3 DNA reads TGCAGCGCCCATGGGGGGACTAGCGGGCTTGATAAGGAATACGAGCAGTACTTC. Its translation: CSAHGGTSGLDKEYEQYF.

This chain uses TRBV5-4 with TRBJ2-7; perhaps TRBD1 as D (6 bases). CDR1 and CDR2 (germline): SGHNT, YYREEE (reference sequence). V lost 4 bases and J 1 base, leaving 12 bases between the germline ends. The CDR3 is made up of 14 amino acids. CDR3: CASSPGTRSYEQYF. The CDR3 nucleotides are TGTGCCAGCAGCCCCGGGACAAGATCCTACGAGCAGTACTTC.